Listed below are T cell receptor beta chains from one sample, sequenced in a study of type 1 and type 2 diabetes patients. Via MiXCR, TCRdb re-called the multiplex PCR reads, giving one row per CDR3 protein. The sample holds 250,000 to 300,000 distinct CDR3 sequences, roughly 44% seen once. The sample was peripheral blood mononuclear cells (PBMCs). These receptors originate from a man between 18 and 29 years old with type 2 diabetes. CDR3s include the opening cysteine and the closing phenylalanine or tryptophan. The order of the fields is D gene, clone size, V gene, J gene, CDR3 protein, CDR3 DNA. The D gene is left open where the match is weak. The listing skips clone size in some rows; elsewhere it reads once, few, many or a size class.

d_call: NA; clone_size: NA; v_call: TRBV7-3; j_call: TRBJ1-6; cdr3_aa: CASSGSGLSPLHF; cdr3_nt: TGTGCCAGCAGCGGTAGTGGACTTTCACCCCTCCACTTT
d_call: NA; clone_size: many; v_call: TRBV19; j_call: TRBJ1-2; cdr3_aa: CASSPTGPYGYTF; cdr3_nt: TGTGCCAGTAGTCCCACAGGGCCCTATGGCTACACCTTC
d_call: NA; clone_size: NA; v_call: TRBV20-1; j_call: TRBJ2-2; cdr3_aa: CSALPPRAHGTGELFF; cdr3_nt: TGCAGTGCCCTACCTCCGAGGGCCCACGGGACCGGGGAGCTGTTTTTT
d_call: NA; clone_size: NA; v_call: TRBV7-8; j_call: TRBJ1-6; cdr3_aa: CASSLGEESPFFPLHF; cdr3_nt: TGTGCCAGCAGCTTAGGTGAAGAGTCCCCCTTTTTTCCCCTCCACTTT
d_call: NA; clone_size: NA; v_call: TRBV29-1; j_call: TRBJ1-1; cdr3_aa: CSVVRPTEAFF; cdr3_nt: TGCAGCGTTGTCAGGCCTACTGAAGCTTTCTTT
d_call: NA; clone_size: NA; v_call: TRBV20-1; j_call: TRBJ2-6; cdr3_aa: CSAREEGAGANVLTF; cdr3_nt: TGCAGTGCTAGAGAAGAAGGTGCTGGGGCCAACGTCCTGACTTTC
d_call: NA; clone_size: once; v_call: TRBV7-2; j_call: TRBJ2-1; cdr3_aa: CASSPAPRAYNEQFF; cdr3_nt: TGTGCCAGCAGCCCGGCCCCCCGCGCTTACAATGAGCAGTTCTTC
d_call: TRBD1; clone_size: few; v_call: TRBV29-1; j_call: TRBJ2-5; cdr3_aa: CSVGDSVGGTQYF; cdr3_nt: TGCAGCGTTGGGGACAGCGTTGGCGGGACCCAGTACTTC
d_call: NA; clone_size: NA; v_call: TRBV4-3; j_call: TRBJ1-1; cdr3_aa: CASSQASLTEAFF; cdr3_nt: TGCGCCAGCAGCCAAGCGAGTCTCACTGAAGCTTTCTTT
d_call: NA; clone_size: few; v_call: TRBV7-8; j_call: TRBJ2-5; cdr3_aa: CASSLNREETQYF; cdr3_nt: TGTGCCAGCAGCTTAAACAGGGAGGAGACCCAGTACTTC
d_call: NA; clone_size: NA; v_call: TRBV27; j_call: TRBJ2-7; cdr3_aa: CASSFDRFGEQYF; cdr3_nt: TGTGCCAGCAGCTTCGACAGGTTCGGCGAGCAGTACTTC
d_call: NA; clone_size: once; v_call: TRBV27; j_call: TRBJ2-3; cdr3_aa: CASSLRIFTDTQYF; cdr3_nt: TGTGCCAGCAGCCTACGAATATTCACAGATACGCAGTATTTT
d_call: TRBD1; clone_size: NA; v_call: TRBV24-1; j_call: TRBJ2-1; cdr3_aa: CATSDRGTAGEGLDEQFF; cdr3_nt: TGTGCCACCAGTGATCGAGGGACAGCTGGTGAGGGCTTGGATGAGCAGTTCTTC
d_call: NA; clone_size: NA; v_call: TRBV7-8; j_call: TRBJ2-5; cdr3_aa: CASSLTGTQYF; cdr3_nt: TGTGCCAGCAGCTTGACAGGGACCCAGTACTTC
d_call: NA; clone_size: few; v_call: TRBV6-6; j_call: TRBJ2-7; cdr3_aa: CASSYGRAVIDEQYF; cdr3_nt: TGTGCCAGCAGTTACGGCAGGGCCGTTATCGACGAGCAGTACTTC
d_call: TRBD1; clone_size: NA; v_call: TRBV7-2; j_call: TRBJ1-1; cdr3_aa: CASKGRGLGNTEAFF; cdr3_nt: TGTGCCAGCAAGGGGAGGGGGCTGGGGAACACTGAAGCTTTCTTT
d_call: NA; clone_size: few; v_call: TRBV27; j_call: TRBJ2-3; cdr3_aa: CASSYGRADTQYF; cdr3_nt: TGTGCCAGCAGTTATGGACGGGCAGATACGCAGTATTTT
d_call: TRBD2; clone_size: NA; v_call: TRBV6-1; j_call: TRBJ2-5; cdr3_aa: CASSELAGGVWQETQYF; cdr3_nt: TGTGCCAGCAGTGAACTAGCGGGAGGTGTGTGGCAAGAGACCCAGTACTTC
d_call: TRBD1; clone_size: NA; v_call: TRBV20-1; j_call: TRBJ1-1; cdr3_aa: CSAPNRGAEAFF; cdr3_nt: TGCAGTGCTCCTAACAGGGGCGCTGAAGCTTTCTTT
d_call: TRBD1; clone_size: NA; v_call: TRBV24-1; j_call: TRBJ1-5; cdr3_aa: CATKGGGTGGLGQPQHF; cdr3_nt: TGTGCCACCAAGGGAGGGGGGACAGGCGGCCTAGGGCAGCCCCAGCATTTT
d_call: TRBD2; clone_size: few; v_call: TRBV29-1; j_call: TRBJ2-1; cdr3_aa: CSVVLAGGAVVQFF; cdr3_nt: TGCAGCGTTGTCTTAGCGGGAGGGGCTGTGGTGCAGTTCTTC
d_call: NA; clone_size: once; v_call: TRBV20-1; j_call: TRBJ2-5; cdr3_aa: CSARDQTASVSYF; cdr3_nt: TGCAGTGCTAGAGATCAAACAGCGTCTGTCTCCTACTTC
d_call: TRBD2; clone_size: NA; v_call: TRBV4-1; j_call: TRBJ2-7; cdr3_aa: CASSSSGGTNEQYF; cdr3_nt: TGCGCCAGCAGCTCCTCGGGGGGAACGAACGAGCAGTACTTC
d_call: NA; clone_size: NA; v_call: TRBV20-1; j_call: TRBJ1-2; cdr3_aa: CSAPSGSNNYGYTF; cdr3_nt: TGCAGTGCCCCCTCCGGCAGTAATAACTATGGCTACACCTTC
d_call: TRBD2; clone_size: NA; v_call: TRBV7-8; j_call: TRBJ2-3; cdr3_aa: CASSLQSSGRGDTQYF; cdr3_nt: TGTGCCAGCAGCTTACAGTCTAGCGGGAGGGGAGATACGCAGTATTTT
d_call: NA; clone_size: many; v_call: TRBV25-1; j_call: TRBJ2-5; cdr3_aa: CASSEPRTRPETQYF; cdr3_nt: TGTGCCAGCAGTGAACCAAGGACAAGACCAGAGACCCAGTACTTC
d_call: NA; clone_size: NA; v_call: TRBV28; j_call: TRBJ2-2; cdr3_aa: CASSLQETGELFF; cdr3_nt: TGTGCCAGCAGCCTACAGGAGACCGGGGAGCTGTTTTTT
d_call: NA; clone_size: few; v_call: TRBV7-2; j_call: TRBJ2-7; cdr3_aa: CASSQDRNYEQYF; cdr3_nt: TGTGCCAGCAGCCAGGACAGAAACTACGAGCAGTACTTC
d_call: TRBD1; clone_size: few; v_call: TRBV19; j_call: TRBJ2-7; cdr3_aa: CASSTPGQSFEQYF; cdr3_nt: TGTGCCAGTAGTACACCGGGACAGTCCTTCGAGCAGTACTTC
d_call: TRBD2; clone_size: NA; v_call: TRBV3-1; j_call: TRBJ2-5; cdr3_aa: CASSQDSPSGLQETQYF; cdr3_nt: TGTGCCAGCAGCCAAGACAGCCCTAGCGGGCTCCAAGAGACCCAGTACTTC
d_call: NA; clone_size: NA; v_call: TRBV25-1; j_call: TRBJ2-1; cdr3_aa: CASSLYHNEQFF; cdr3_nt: TGTGCCAGCAGTTTATATCACAATGAGCAGTTCTTC
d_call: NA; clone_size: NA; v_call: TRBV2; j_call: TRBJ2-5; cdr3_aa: CAGHREVAETQYF; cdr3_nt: TGTGCCGGGCACAGGGAGGTGGCAGAGACCCAGTACTTC
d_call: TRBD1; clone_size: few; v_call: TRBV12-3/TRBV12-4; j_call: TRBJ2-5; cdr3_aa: CASSPQGALPETQYF; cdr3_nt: TGTGCCAGCAGCCCTCAGGGGGCCCTTCCTGAGACCCAGTACTTC
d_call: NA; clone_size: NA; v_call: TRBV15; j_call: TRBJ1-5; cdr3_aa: CATSISRSRSYQPQHF; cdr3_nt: TGTGCCACCAGCATTTCACGGAGCCGGTCGTATCAGCCCCAGCATTTT
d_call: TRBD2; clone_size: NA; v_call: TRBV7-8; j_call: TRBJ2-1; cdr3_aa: CASSLGGSRDNEQFF; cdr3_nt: TGTGCCAGCAGCTTAGGCGGGAGTCGTGACAATGAGCAGTTCTTC
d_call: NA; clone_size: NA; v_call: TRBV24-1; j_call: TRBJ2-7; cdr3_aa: CATSEPGPQGGGEQYF; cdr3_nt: TGTGCCACCAGTGAACCCGGGCCCCAAGGGGGGGGCGAGCAGTACTTC
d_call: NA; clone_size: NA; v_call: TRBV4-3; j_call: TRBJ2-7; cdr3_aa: CASSQDRDTQSYEQYF; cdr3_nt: TGCGCCAGCAGCCAAGATCGGGACACCCAGTCCTACGAGCAGTACTTC
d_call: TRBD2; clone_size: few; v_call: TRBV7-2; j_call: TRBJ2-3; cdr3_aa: CASSPSGLAFEGTDTQYF; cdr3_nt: TGTGCCAGCAGCCCGTCGGGACTAGCGTTTGAGGGAACAGATACGCAGTATTTT
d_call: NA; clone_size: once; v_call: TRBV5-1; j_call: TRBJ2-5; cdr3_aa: CASSFNGETQYF; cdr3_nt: TGCGCCAGCAGCTTCAACGGGGAGACCCAGTACTTC
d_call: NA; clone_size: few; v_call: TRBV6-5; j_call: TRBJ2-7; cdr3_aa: CASRTRYEQYF; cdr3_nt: TGTGCCAGCAGAACTCGGTACGAGCAGTACTTC
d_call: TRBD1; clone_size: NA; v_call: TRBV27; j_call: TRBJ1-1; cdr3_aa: CASSPGQGTEAFF; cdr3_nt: TGTGCCAGCAGTCCGGGACAGGGAACTGAAGCTTTCTTT
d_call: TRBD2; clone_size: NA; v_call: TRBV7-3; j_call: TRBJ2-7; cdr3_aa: CASSSTRGLADAYEQYF; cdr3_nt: TGTGCCAGCAGCTCAACCCGGGGACTAGCGGATGCCTACGAGCAGTACTTC
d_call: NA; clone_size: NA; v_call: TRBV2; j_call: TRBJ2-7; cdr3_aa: CASSSQGLGGIEQYF; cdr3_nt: TGTGCCAGCAGTTCCCAGGGGCTGGGGGGGATCGAGCAGTACTTC
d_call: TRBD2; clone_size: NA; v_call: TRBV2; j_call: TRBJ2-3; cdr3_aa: CASALREGLDTQYF; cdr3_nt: TGTGCCAGCGCCCTGCGGGAGGGCCTCGATACGCAGTATTTT
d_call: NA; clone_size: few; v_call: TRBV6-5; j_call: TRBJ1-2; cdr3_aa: CASSYSGRDRYGYTF; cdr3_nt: TGTGCCAGCAGTTACTCGGGGCGGGACCGCTATGGCTACACCTTC